This record concerns one TCR beta chain sequence. Its cognate antigen is unknown. The sample belongs to a study of CD8 T cells in Susac syndrome. Findings of the study overall: As acknowledged by the study, its TCR sequencing and HLA analysis included a relatively small number of individuals.

V gave up 0 bases and J gave up 0 bases, with 8 bases separating them. From germline, CDR1 is MGHRA and CDR2 YSYEKL. This CDR3 is 15 amino acids long. With random hexamers, reverse transcription was performed on about 0.5 to 1 ug of RNA. TCRdb fed the immunoSEQ multiplex PCR reads into MiXCR, producing one record per CDR3 protein. Here the sample spans around 190,000 distinct CDR3 sequences, roughly 94% being singletons. The sequenced material came from CD4+ T cells from PBMCs. The chain recombines TRBV4-1 with TRBJ2-5; D remains ambiguous. The sequence derives from a human donor with Susac syndrome. The CDR3 sequence is CASSQEGINQETQYF. In DNA, the CDR3 is TGCGCCAGCAGCCAAGAGGGCATTAACCAAGAGACCCAGTACTTC.